These 5 T cell receptor beta chains were all obtained from the same sample, sequenced in a study of T cell responses to AZD1222 COVID-19 vaccine. Some clones are missing from TCRdb's copy, which holds only in-frame ones; the method was immunoSEQ multiplex PCR. The sample includes under 95,000 clones, around 90% seen only once; the top ten take over 1.2%. The sample here was peripheral blood, taken 28 days after the second AZD1222 dose. All receptors come from an adult who received the AZD1222 COVID-19 vaccine.

In DNA form, the CDR3 reads TGTGCCAGCAGTGCCGGACTAGCGGGGGGGTTCACCGGGGAGCTGTTTTTT. Its protein is CASSAGLAGGFTGELFF. The rearrangement links TRBV6-1 to TRBJ2-2, with 15 bases that match TRBD2. The CDR3 length is 17 residues. Germline loops: CDR1 MNHNS, CDR2 SASEGT. Trimming took 4 bases from V and 4 from J; bases not matched to a gene: 4.

The rearrangement joins TRBV28 to TRBJ2-1; no firm D call. Per the germline V gene, CDR1 is MDHEN and CDR2 is SYDVKM. There are 15 residues in the CDR3. With 4 bases removed from V and 0 bases from J, the gap between germline ends came to 10 bases. The CDR3 DNA reads as TGTGCCAGCAGTTCGAGGTGGAGCTCCTACAATGAGCAGTTCTTC. Amino acid sequence: CASSSRWSSYNEQFF.

This clone has just one count. This chain links TRBV18 with TRBJ1-2; the D gene is possibly TRBD1 (6 bases). Germline V CDR1 and CDR2: KGHSH, LQKENI. V lost 2 bases to trimming and J lost 4 bases, with 14 bases between them. The CDR3 runs to 15 residues. Written as DNA, the CDR3 is TGTGCCAGCTCACCAGTGCCAGGGGAGGGCTATGGCTACACCTTC. Encoded protein: CASSPVPGEGYGYTF.

This chain uses TRBV5-6 with TRBJ2-3; 9 nucleotides align to TRBD1. CDR3 size: 15 residues. The germline gives CDR1 SGHDT, CDR2 YYEEEE. V dropped 1 base and J dropped 3; count of bases not matched to a gene: 3. This CDR3 reads CASSLTQGATDTQYF. In nucleotides, the CDR3 is TGTGCCAGCAGCTTGACACAGGGGGCAACAGATACGCAGTATTTT.

This clone was recorded only once. The V and J genes are TRBV28 and TRBJ1-1; 7 bases align to TRBD1. Germline values: CDR1 MDHEN, CDR2 SYDVKM. The trim removed 5 bases at V and 1 base at J, leaving 7 bases unmatched. The CDR3 is 15 residues long. CDR3 residues: CASSPRTGWNTEAFF. CDR3 in DNA: TGTGCCAGCAGTCCTCGGACAGGCTGGAACACTGAAGCTTTCTTT.